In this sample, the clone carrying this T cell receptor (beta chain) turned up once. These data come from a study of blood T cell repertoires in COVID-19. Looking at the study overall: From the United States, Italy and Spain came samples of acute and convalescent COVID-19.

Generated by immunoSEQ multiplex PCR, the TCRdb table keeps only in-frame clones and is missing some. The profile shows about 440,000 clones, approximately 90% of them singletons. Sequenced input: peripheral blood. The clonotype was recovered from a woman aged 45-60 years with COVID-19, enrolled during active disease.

CDR3: CAWRPRGGAGEQYF. DNA of the CDR3: TGTGCCTGGAGGCCTCGGGGGGGGGCTGGCGAGCAGTACTTC. The rearrangement links TRBV30 to TRBJ2-7; the match to TRBD2 covers 8 bases. The CDR3 consists of 14 residues. Germline lookup yields CDR1 GTSNPN and CDR2 SVGIG (reference sequence). V was pared by 3 bases and J by 6 bases, with 10 bases of the junction left unmatched. The full variable domain, rest sourced from reference TRBV30 and TRBJ2-7, is SQTIHQWPATLVQPVGSPLSLECTVEGTSNPNLYWYRQAAGRGLQLLFYSVGIGQISSEVPQNLSASRPQDRQFILSSKKLLLSDSGFYLCAWRPRGGAGEQYFGPGTRLTVT.